The TCR beta chain under discussion was sequenced for a study of cytomegalovirus exposure and HLA in healthy donors. Findings and caveats of the study: Rare TCR sequences predominated, though certain public TCRs were found in many donors.

The table came from immunoSEQ multiplex PCR; TCRdb's copy has only in-frame clones and leaves some out. The sample lists over 200,000 clones, about 91% seen once, with approximately 2.9% in the top ten. In this sample, this clone turned up once. No antigen is known for it. The source of this sequence is a woman between 18 and 29 years old in good health and CMV-seronegative. The sequenced sample consisted of PBMCs.

The CDR3 spells CAWSVSGPSYNEQFF. DNA of the CDR3: TGTGCCTGGAGTGTAAGTGGGCCTTCCTACAATGAGCAGTTCTTC. This chain links TRBV30 with TRBJ2-1, with D hard to call. Trimming removed 0 bases at V and 1 base at J, with 10 bases between. Germline V gene data show CDR1 as GTSNPN and CDR2 as SVGIG (reference sequence). There are 15 residues in the CDR3.